A single sample is the source of the 23 T cell receptor beta chains below, sequenced in a study of vaccination and CD4 T cells after COVID-19. Treatment in this sample: approximately nine-day PBMC culture with coronavirus spike peptide pools or control peptides (ViraFEST assay). According to the study, CD4+ T cells from the unexposed donor were gathered ahead of the COVID-19 pandemic (2011-2018). CD4+ T cells that had been cultured provided DNA sequenced with the Oncomine TCR Beta short-read assay. The genomic DNA was obtained from cultured CD4+ T cells by extraction with the QIAamp micro DNA kit. TCRdb itself ran the PCR reads through MiXCR, one entry per CDR3 protein. The profile covers roughly 10,000 distinct CDR3 sequences, with approximately 44% appearing a single time and roughly 12% taken by the ten largest. No antigen has been identified for these receptors. The source material was CD4+ T cells from blood, cultured in vitro. Receptors were obtained from a human donor in good health.

This clonotype is medium-sized by share. V and J are TRBV6-1 and TRBJ1-2; D possibly corresponds to TRBD1 (6 bases). The CDR3 totals 13 residues. V was pared by 7 bases and J by 2 bases, with 11 bases between. Looked up from germline, CDR1 is MNHNS and CDR2 is SASEGT. The DNA for the CDR3 is TGTGCCAGCACCAGGACAGCGAACTATGGCTACACCTTC. It yields the protein CASTRTANYGYTF.

The chain employs TRBV24-1 and TRBJ2-5, with 7 positions matching TRBD1. The CDR3 contains 15 residues. The V gene's germline CDR1 is KGHDR and CDR2 SFDVKD. V was clipped by 4 bases and J by 5 bases; unmatched bases: 9. CDR3 region: CATSDPGQAGETQYF. The CDR3 DNA is TGTGCCACCAGTGACCCCGGACAGGCTGGGGAGACCCAGTACTTC.

V usage is TRBV7-9 and J usage is TRBJ2-5; D perhaps matches TRBD2 (6 bases). There are 14 residues in the CDR3. Germline loops: CDR1 SEHNR, CDR2 FQNEAQ (reference sequence). The ends were cut back, 3 bases at V and 0 bases at J, with 8 bases in the middle. Here the CDR3 reads CASSFREYQETQYF. In DNA, the CDR3 is TGTGCCAGCAGCTTCCGGGAGTACCAAGAGACCCAGTACTTC.

This clonotype was seen a few times. CDR3 DNA: TGCAGTGCTAGTCGGCAGAATAATTCACCCCTCCACTTT. Its protein is CSASRQNNSPLHF. The chain joins TRBV20-1 to TRBJ1-6; D gene ambiguous. Germline V CDR1 and CDR2: DFQATT, SNEGSKA (reference sequence). The CDR3 spans 13 residues. Trimming removed 3 bases from V and 5 bases from J, with 8 bases in between.

The J gene is TRBJ2-5, the V gene TRBV7-3; TRBD2 agrees at 7 bases. Germline V lookup: CDR1 SGHTA, CDR2 FQGTGA. The CDR3 is 15 amino acids. The J segment lost 9 bases and the V segment lost 4 bases, leaving 14 bases of the junction unmatched. The CDR3 nucleotides read TGTGCCAGCAGCTCAACGAGGGAGGGTTCGGGGGCCCAGTACTTC. Protein product: CASSSTREGSGAQYF.

The chain has TRBV19 and TRBJ1-1, with a weak D call TRBD1 (5 bases). This CDR3 spans 16 amino acids. V lost 5 bases, J lost 1 base, and 17 bases lay in between. Per germline, CDR1 LNHDA and CDR2 SQIVND (reference sequence). In nucleotides, the CDR3 is TGTGCCAGTAGTGTTCGCTTTCGACAGCCGAACACTGAAGCTTTCTTT. Translation: CASSVRFRQPNTEAFF.

The table lists this clonotype with a count of one. The chain joins TRBV4-3 to TRBJ2-2; D is ambiguous. V lost 5 bases and J lost 0, with 7 bases in between. Looked up from germline, CDR1 is LGHNA and CDR2 is YSLEER. This CDR3 comprises 14 residues. CDR3: CASSSRPNTGELFF. The CDR3 nucleotides read TGCGCCAGCAGCTCTCGGCCGAACACCGGGGAGCTGTTTTTT.

This clonotype turned up a few times. The chain carries TRBV10-3 and TRBJ2-6; 8 bases fit TRBD2. Germline-derived CDR1 and CDR2 are ENHRY and SYGVKD. Unmatched junction bases numbered 6, after V lost 0 bases and J lost 2 bases. The CDR3 spans 18 residues. The CDR3 DNA reads as TGTGCCATCAGTGAGTCAGGTAGCGGGAAAGCTGGGGCCAACGTCCTGACTTTC. This encodes CAISESGSGKAGANVLTF.

The chain combines TRBV20-1 with TRBJ2-1, with D maybe TRBD2 (5 bases). Between the trimmed V and J ends, which lost 6 bases and 3 bases, there was a span of 15 bases. Per the germline V gene, CDR1 is DFQATT and CDR2 is SNEGSKA (reference sequence). The CDR3 has 14 residues. CDR3 region: CSASSQRYYNEQFF. The DNA for the CDR3 is TGCAGTGCAAGCTCCCAGCGGTACTACAATGAGCAGTTCTTC.

V is TRBV25-1 and J is TRBJ1-3, with D perhaps TRBD1 (5 bases). The CDR3 spans 14 residues. Germline CDR1 MGHDK, CDR2 SYGVNS. Trimming took 4 bases from V and 2 from J, leaving 9 bases between them. Here the CDR3 reads CASSGDGTGNTIYF. The CDR3 bases are TGTGCCAGCAGTGGGGACGGGACTGGAAACACCATATATTTT. The variable domain in full, with the rest retrieved from reference TRBV25-1 and TRBJ1-3, is EADIYQTPRYLVIGTGKKITLECSQTMGHDKMYWYQQDPGMELHLIHYSYGVNSTEKGDLSSESTVSRIRTEHFPLTLESARPSHTSQYLCASSGDGTGNTIYFGEGSWLTVV.

This clonotype was seen a few times. This chain connects TRBV6-4 to TRBJ1-6; 7 positions match TRBD1. Germline loops: CDR1 MRHNA, CDR2 SNTAGT. Trimming cost V 4 bases and J 6 bases; bases outside gene matches: 6. The CDR3 contains 15 residues. This chain's CDR3 is CASSARGTGNSPLHF. CDR3 coding DNA: TGTGCCAGCAGTGCCAGGGGGACTGGTAATTCACCCCTCCACTTT.

V usage is TRBV27 and J usage is TRBJ2-1; 12 bases match TRBD2. This CDR3 region has 19 residues. J was trimmed by 0 bases and V by 5 bases; bases with no gene match: 11. Germline lookup yields CDR1 MNHEY and CDR2 SMNVEV (reference sequence). The CDR3 reads CASSPHLTSGRSSYNEQFF. The CDR3 nucleotides are TGTGCCAGCAGTCCACATCTCACTAGCGGGAGGAGCTCCTACAATGAGCAGTTCTTC.

The table lists this clonotype with a few counts. The V gene is TRBV6-1, the J gene TRBJ2-3, with 8 bases aligning to TRBD2. V shed 6 bases and J 1 base; nucleotides not matched to a gene: 6. Germline V CDR1 and CDR2: MNHNS, SASEGT. The CDR3 is made up of 15 amino acids. The CDR3 region is CASSDTSGRTDTQYF. The CDR3 DNA reads as TGTGCCAGCAGCGATACTAGCGGACGCACAGATACGCAGTATTTT.

The chain carries TRBV20-1 and TRBJ2-3, with D maybe TRBD2 (7 bases). The germline gives CDR1 DFQATT, CDR2 SNEGSKA (reference sequence). Trimming left V 3 bases short and J 4 bases short, with 17 bases between. The CDR3 is made up of 15 amino acids. In DNA form, the CDR3 reads TGCAGTGCTAGCGGGAGGTCGAGGGGGGCAGATACGCAGTATTTT. It translates to CSASGRSRGADTQYF.

The gene calls are TRBV6-5 and TRBJ2-7; a weak D match, TRBD1 (6 bases). Germline V gene data show CDR1 as MNHEY and CDR2 as SVGAGI. The CDR3 contains 14 residues. Trimming took 2 bases from V and 8 from J, leaving 16 bases between them. CDR3 nucleotide sequence: TGTGCCAGCAGTTACCCCGGACAGTTATATAAGCAGTACTTC. Translated: CASSYPGQLYKQYF.

This clonotype appeared once. The chain joins TRBV28 to TRBJ2-7; TRBD2 matches at 10 bases. Germline V gene data show CDR1 as MDHEN and CDR2 as SYDVKM. The CDR3 covers 18 residues. Trimming removed 5 bases from V and 4 bases from J; junction bases left unmatched: 17. The CDR3: CASSQVGLAASLGYEQYF. The CDR3 DNA follows: TGTGCCAGCAGTCAGGTTGGACTAGCGGCATCCCTGGGGTACGAGCAGTACTTC.

The chain uses TRBV15 and TRBJ2-7, with D hard to call. The CDR3 covers 14 residues. Germline V lookup: CDR1 LNHNV, CDR2 YYDKDF (reference sequence). Trimming shortened V by 1 base and J by 4 bases, and 11 bases separated the two germline ends. CDR3 DNA sequence: TGTGCCACCAGCAGAGCTCTAGACGGTTACGAGCAGTACTTC. The encoded protein is CATSRALDGYEQYF.

This sequence joins TRBV7-2 and TRBJ2-2; D is ambiguous. V dropped 1 base and J dropped 5 bases, with 8 bases sitting between them. Germline V gene lookup returns CDR1 SGHTA and CDR2 FQGNSA. The CDR3 loop spans 14 amino acids. The CDR3, as DNA: TGTGCCAGCAGCTTAGTAAGGCAGACCGGGGAGCTGTTTTTT. It yields the protein CASSLVRQTGELFF.

There are a few counts of this clonotype. V is TRBV14 and J is TRBJ1-2, with 10 bases identical to TRBD1. Germline CDR1 and CDR2: SGHDN and FVKESK. CDR3 length: 15 residues. V shed 2 bases and J 4 bases; nucleotides not matched to a gene: 4. The CDR3 here is CASSQRDRGLYGYTF. The DNA of the CDR3 is TGTGCCAGCAGCCAACGGGACAGGGGCCTCTATGGCTACACCTTC.

The chain carries TRBV7-3 and TRBJ2-3, with 9 bases identical to TRBD2. Germline-derived CDR1 and CDR2 are SGHTA and FQGTGA. This CDR3 is built from 17 residues. V dropped 0 bases and J dropped 2; count of bases not matched to a gene: 6. The CDR3 DNA reads TGTGCCAGCAGCTTAACAGGTGGCGGGGGGGACACAGATACGCAGTATTTT. This codes for CASSLTGGGGDTDTQYF.

In the case of this clonotype: The junction differs from germline at one of its ends, possibly a read error. The chain carries TRBV7-7 and TRBJ2-3; possible D gene TRBD2, 6 bases. The germline gives CDR1 SSHAT, CDR2 FNYEAQ (reference sequence). The CDR3 covers 15 residues. The CDR3 coding sequence is TGTGCTAGCAGCTTAGGGTCGGGAGATTCGGATACGCAGTATTTT. Amino acid sequence: CASSLGSGDSDTQYF.

V gene TRBV10-3 combines with J gene TRBJ2-3, with 7 bases matching TRBD1. Germline values: CDR1 ENHRY, CDR2 SYGVKD. With V trimmed by 4 bases and J by 3 bases, 10 bases remained unmatched. The CDR3 covers 16 residues. CDR3: CAISGFRDSSTDTQYF. CDR3 nucleotide sequence: TGTGCCATCAGTGGTTTCCGGGACAGTTCTACAGATACGCAGTATTTT.

J is TRBJ2-5 and V is TRBV19; weak D call: TRBD1 (5 bases). V was shortened by 5 bases and J by 2 bases, with 15 bases between the two germline ends. CDR3 length: 15 amino acids. CDR1 is LNHDA and CDR2 is SQIVND in the germline V gene (reference sequence). The CDR3 here is CASSPWGREQETQYF. The CDR3 DNA reads as TGTGCCAGTAGTCCCTGGGGCAGGGAACAAGAGACCCAGTACTTC.